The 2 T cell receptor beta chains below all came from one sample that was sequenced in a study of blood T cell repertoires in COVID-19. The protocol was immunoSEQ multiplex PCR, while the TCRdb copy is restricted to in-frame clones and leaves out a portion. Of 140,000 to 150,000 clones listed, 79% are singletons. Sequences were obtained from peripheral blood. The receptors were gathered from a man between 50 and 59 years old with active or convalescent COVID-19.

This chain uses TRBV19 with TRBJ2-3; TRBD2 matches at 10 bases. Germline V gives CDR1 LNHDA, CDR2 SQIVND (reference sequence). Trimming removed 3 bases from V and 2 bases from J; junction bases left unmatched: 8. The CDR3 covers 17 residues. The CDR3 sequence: CASSIGASGGVTDTQYF. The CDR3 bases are TGTGCCAGTAGTATCGGCGCTAGCGGGGGTGTCACAGATACGCAGTATTTT.

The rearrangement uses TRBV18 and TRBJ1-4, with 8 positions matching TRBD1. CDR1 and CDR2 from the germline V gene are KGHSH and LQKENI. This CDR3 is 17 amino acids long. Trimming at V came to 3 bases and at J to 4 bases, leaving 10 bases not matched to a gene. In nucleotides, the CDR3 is TGTGCCAGCTCACCTACAGCAGGGGGCGCGAGTAATGAAAAACTGTTTTTT. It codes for CASSPTAGGASNEKLFF.